The 22 T cell receptor beta chains reported below all come from one sample, sequenced in a study of T cell responses to AZD1222 COVID-19 vaccine. Clones were sequenced by immunoSEQ multiplex PCR, and TCRdb holds only the in-frame ones, with some missing. Of 140,000 to 150,000 clones in the sample, approximately 85% were seen once. The sample consisted of peripheral blood, taken on day 0 of AZD1222 vaccination. These receptors all stem from an adult in good health.

There are a few counts of this clone. This chain uses TRBV2 with TRBJ2-5; D gene ambiguous. The V end lost 0 bases, the J end lost 5 bases, and 10 bases lay between the germline ends. In germline, CDR1 is SNHLY, CDR2 FYNNEI. This CDR3 spans 14 amino acids. CDR3 bases: TGTGCCAGCAGTGAAGCGTTGCCCGAGGAGACCCAGTACTTC. The encoded protein is CASSEALPEETQYF.

The chain combines TRBV29-1 with TRBJ1-2; the D gene is possibly TRBD1 (6 bases). This CDR3 comprises 13 residues. Trimming removed 5 bases at V and 0 bases at J, with 10 bases between. Per the germline V gene, CDR1 is SQVTM and CDR2 is ANQGSEA. CDR3 coding DNA: TGCAGCGTTAGGGACAACTCTAACTATGGCTACACCTTC. Protein: CSVRDNSNYGYTF.

Notes on this clone: This same CDR3 is encoded by further DNA sequences in the sample. CDR3 protein: CASSLGGTNTGELFF. The DNA of the CDR3 is TGCGCCAGCAGCCTCGGGGGGACGAACACCGGGGAGCTGTTTTTT. The rearrangement links TRBV5-1 to TRBJ2-2; 7 bases align to TRBD2. Germline CDR1 reads SGHRS; CDR2 reads YFSETQ. CDR3 length equals 15 residues. V trimming: 4 bases; J trimming: 0 bases; junction bases outside the gene matches: 3.

V usage is TRBV6-5 and J usage is TRBJ1-2; D gene ambiguous. Trimming stripped 2 bases from V and 8 bases from J, with 18 bases between. CDR3 length: 15 residues. Germline V gene lookup returns CDR1 MNHEY and CDR2 SVGAGI. The CDR3 is CASSYRVERVSGYTF. In DNA, the CDR3 is TGTGCCAGCAGTTACAGAGTAGAAAGGGTTTCGGGCTACACCTTC.

The V gene is TRBV2, the J gene TRBJ2-3; D is perhaps TRBD2 (6 bases). The CDR3 is made up of 17 amino acids. The V and J ends lost 10 bases and 0 bases respectively, with 23 bases between them. Germline V gene lookup returns CDR1 SNHLY and CDR2 FYNNEI. Here the CDR3 reads CAISSSPEGGSTDTQYF. CDR3 DNA sequence: TGTGCCATCAGCTCATCTCCGGAGGGCGGTAGCACAGATACGCAGTATTTT.

This chain links TRBV18 with TRBJ2-1; D may match TRBD1 or TRBD2 (6 bases each). Trimming stripped 8 bases from V and 4 bases from J, with 18 bases between. This CDR3 region has 15 residues. From germline, CDR1 is KGHSH and CDR2 LQKENI. CDR3 sequence (DNA): TGTGCCAGCACCCCGGGGGCTCGATTATACAATGAGCAGTTCTTC. It is translated as CASTPGARLYNEQFF.

The V gene is TRBV5-5, the J gene TRBJ1-5; D unresolved. Trimming shortened V by 0 bases and J by 0 bases, and 10 bases separated the two germline ends. Germline V gene lookup returns CDR1 SGHKS and CDR2 YYEKEE (reference sequence). The length of the CDR3 is 16 residues. The CDR3: CASSLELTYSNQPQHF. The DNA of the CDR3 is TGTGCCAGCAGCTTGGAACTAACTTATAGCAATCAGCCCCAGCATTTT.

This clone was found a few times. V and J are TRBV6-1 and TRBJ2-7, with 11 bases identical to TRBD2. Germline values: CDR1 MNHNS, CDR2 SASEGT. V shed 2 bases and J 2 bases; nucleotides not matched to a gene: 2. The CDR3 spans 15 residues. The DNA of the CDR3 is TGTGCCAGCAGTGAAATAGCGGGAGGGGCCTACGAGCAGTACTTC. It codes for CASSEIAGGAYEQYF.

This clone appeared a single time. CDR3 sequence: CATSRDVGLYGYTF. The CDR3 nucleotides are TGTGCCACCAGCAGAGACGTCGGGCTTTATGGCTACACCTTC. The J gene is TRBJ1-2, the V gene TRBV15; the D is unclear. Germline V gives CDR1 LNHNV, CDR2 YYDKDF (reference sequence). The CDR3 consists of 14 residues. The V and J ends lost 0 bases and 5 bases respectively, with 10 bases between them.

The chain uses TRBV10-3 and TRBJ2-7; D is unclear. Germline V CDR1 and CDR2: ENHRY, SYGVKD. V gave up 8 bases and J gave up 1 base, with 15 bases separating them. This CDR3 has 14 residues. The CDR3 DNA is TGTGCCATCTCCGACCAAGCGAAGTCCTACGAGCAGTACTTC. It codes for CAISDQAKSYEQYF.

V and J are TRBV18 and TRBJ1-1; a weak D match, TRBD1 (5 bases). The ends were cut back, 5 bases at V and 2 bases at J, with 9 bases in the middle. This CDR3 has 13 residues. Germline CDR1 and CDR2: KGHSH and LQKENI. CDR3 region: CASSGAGNTEAFF. The CDR3 DNA sequence: TGTGCCAGCTCAGGGGCGGGTAACACTGAAGCTTTCTTT.

Note on this clone: Within the sample, other DNA sequences also encode this same CDR3. The chain links TRBV10-3 to TRBJ1-3, with D perhaps matching TRBD1 (5 bases). V was shortened by 7 bases and J by 4 bases, with 8 bases between the two germline ends. From germline, CDR1 is ENHRY and CDR2 SYGVKD. The CDR3 extends over 12 amino acids. DNA of the CDR3: TGTGCCATCACAGGGTCAGGAAACACCATATATTTT. It codes for CAITGSGNTIYF.

V and J are TRBV10-1 and TRBJ2-7; D might be TRBD1 (6 bases). This CDR3 is built from 15 residues. Germline lookup yields CDR1 WNHNN and CDR2 SYGVQD (reference sequence). With 0 bases removed from V and 2 bases from J, the gap between germline ends came to 11 bases. CDR3 sequence reads: CASSESVGATYEQYF. In nucleotides, the CDR3 is TGCGCCAGCAGTGAGTCGGTGGGGGCCACCTACGAGCAGTACTTC.

The rearrangement joins TRBV7-9 to TRBJ1-6; TRBD1 is a possible D gene (5 bases). CDR3 length: 15 residues. The germline gives CDR1 SEHNR, CDR2 FQNEAQ (reference sequence). V lost 5 bases and J 5 bases, leaving 13 bases between the germline ends. CDR3 protein: CASSPPGTDNSPLHF. For the CDR3, the DNA is TGTGCCAGCAGCCCCCCGGGGACGGATAATTCACCCCTCCACTTT.

The chain has TRBV5-1 and TRBJ1-2; the match to TRBD1 covers 7 bases. The CDR3 has 14 residues. V dropped 4 bases and J dropped 8; count of bases not matched to a gene: 11. Looked up from germline, CDR1 is SGHRS and CDR2 is YFSETQ. The CDR3 sequence: CASSGSTGAEGYTF. The DNA of the CDR3 is TGCGCCAGCAGCGGATCAACAGGGGCCGAAGGCTACACCTTC.

J is TRBJ1-2 and V is TRBV7-9; no firm D call. Trimming took off 3 bases at V and 7 bases at J, with 12 bases between the two ends. CDR1 SEHNR and CDR2 FQNEAQ come from the germline V gene (reference sequence). The CDR3 runs 13 residues. CDR3 protein: CASSFLESGGYTF. As DNA, the CDR3 is TGTGCCAGCAGCTTTTTAGAGTCGGGTGGCTACACCTTC.

The chain employs TRBV28 and TRBJ2-5, with 10 bases matching TRBD1. Germline CDR1 reads MDHEN; CDR2 reads SYDVKM. The junction had 9 bases not matched to a gene; V was cut back by 6 bases and J by 5 bases. The CDR3 runs 15 residues. CDR3 sequence: CASSSGDRGDETQYF. The CDR3 DNA reads as TGTGCCAGCAGCTCGGGGGACAGGGGTGATGAGACCCAGTACTTC.

V gene TRBV27 combines with J gene TRBJ1-1; 11 nucleotides agree with TRBD1. The trim removed 5 bases at V and 4 bases at J, leaving 9 bases unmatched. Per the germline V gene, CDR1 is MNHEY and CDR2 is SMNVEV (reference sequence). This CDR3 has 16 residues. DNA of the CDR3: TGTGCCAGCAGTCCTGGACAGGGGGCGTTAAGCACTGAAGCTTTCTTT. Protein sequence: CASSPGQGALSTEAFF.

The V and J genes are TRBV10-1 and TRBJ1-1; 8 bases map to TRBD1. Per the germline V gene, CDR1 is WNHNN and CDR2 is SYGVQD (reference sequence). The CDR3 has 16 amino acids. With V trimmed by 3 bases and J by 1 base, 7 bases remained unmatched. CDR3 residues: CASSDFGTGENTEAFF. CDR3 in DNA: TGCGCCAGCAGTGATTTTGGGACAGGCGAGAACACTGAAGCTTTCTTT.

The chain is built from TRBV7-8 and TRBJ2-3, with 11 bases matching TRBD2. The germline CDR1 and CDR2 sequences are SGHVS and FQNEAQ. This CDR3 comprises 14 residues. Trimming took 6 bases from V and 5 from J; bases not matched to a gene: 4. The CDR3 DNA is TGTGCCAGCAGTATAGCGGGGGGGTTAGATACGCAGTATTTT. Translation: CASSIAGGLDTQYF.

The chain couples TRBV9 to TRBJ2-5; D might be TRBD2 (7 bases). The germline V gene has CDR1 SGDLS and CDR2 YYNGEE. V gave up 4 bases and J gave up 3 bases, with 19 bases separating them. This CDR3 has 16 amino acids. The CDR3 DNA is TGTGCCAGCAGCCTCATGGGAGGCGGGGGCGAAGAGACCCAGTACTTC. This codes for CASSLMGGGGEETQYF.

The V and J genes are TRBV12-3 or TRBV12-4 and TRBJ1-2; 8 bases map to TRBD1. The CDR3 length is 12 residues. V lost 6 bases to trimming and J lost 7 bases; unmatched junction nucleotides: 4. CDR3 sequence reads: CASRWTGSGYTF. CDR3 bases: TGTGCCAGCAGATGGACAGGGAGTGGCTACACCTTC.